This TCR beta chain was found in a study of cytomegalovirus exposure and HLA in healthy donors. Study-level background: Out of roughly 170 million T cells, an earlier analysis found roughly 110 million unique TCR beta sequences in total. Study-level points and caveats: Researchers catalogued about 150 TCR beta chains as cytomegalovirus-associated. A later analysis linked fewer than 20,000 TCR beta sequences to HLA alleles at 0.05 false discovery rate.

V was shortened by 6 bases and J by 0 bases, with 8 bases between the two germline ends. This CDR3 is 13 amino acids long. Germline lookup yields CDR1 LNHDA and CDR2 SQIVND (reference sequence). As regards this clone: Its antigen is currently unknown.

PCR primers comprised 60 Vbeta and 13 Jbeta primers. The table came from immunoSEQ multiplex PCR; TCRdb's copy has only in-frame clones and leaves some out. This table has 100,000 to 150,000 clones, approximately 80% appearing once. Sequencing input: PBMCs. The chain recombines TRBV19 with TRBJ1-1; D unresolved. This clonotype was obtained from a man between 40 and 49 years old in good health and CMV-seronegative. The CDR3 coding sequence is TGTGCCAGTAGAAGCGGGGTGAACACTGAAGCTTTCTTT. Residues: CASRSGVNTEAFF.